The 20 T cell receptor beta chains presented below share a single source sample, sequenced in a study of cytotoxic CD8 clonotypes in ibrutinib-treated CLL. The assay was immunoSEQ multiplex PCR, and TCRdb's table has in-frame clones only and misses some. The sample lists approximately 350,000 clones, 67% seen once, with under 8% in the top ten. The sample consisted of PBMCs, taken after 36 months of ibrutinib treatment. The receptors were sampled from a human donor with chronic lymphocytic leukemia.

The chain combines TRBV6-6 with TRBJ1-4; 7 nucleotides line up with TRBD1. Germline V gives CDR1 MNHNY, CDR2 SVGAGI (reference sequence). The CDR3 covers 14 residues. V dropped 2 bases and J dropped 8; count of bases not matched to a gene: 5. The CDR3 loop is CASSYREGGEKLFF. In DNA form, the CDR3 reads TGTGCCAGCAGTTACAGGGAAGGGGGCGAAAAACTGTTTTTT.

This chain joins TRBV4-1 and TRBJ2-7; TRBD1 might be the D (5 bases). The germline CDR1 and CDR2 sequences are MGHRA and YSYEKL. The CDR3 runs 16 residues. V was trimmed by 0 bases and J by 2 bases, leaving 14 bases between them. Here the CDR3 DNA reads TGCGCCAGCAGCCAAGATAACCTAGGGGATCCCTACGAGCAGTACTTC. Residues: CASSQDNLGDPYEQYF.

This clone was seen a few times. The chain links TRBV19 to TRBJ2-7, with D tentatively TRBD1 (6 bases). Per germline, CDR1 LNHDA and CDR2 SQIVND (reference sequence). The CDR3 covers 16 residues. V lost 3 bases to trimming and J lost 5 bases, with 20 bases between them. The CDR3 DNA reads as TGTGCCAGTAGTATGGGGCAGGGGAGCCCTCGGAACGAGCAGTACTTC. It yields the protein CASSMGQGSPRNEQYF.

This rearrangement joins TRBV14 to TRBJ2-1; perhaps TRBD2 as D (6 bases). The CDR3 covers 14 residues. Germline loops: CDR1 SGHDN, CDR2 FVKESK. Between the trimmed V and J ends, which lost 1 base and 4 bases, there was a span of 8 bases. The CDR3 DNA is TGTGCCAGCAGCCAAGTTAGCGGATACAATGAGCAGTTCTTC. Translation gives CASSQVSGYNEQFF.

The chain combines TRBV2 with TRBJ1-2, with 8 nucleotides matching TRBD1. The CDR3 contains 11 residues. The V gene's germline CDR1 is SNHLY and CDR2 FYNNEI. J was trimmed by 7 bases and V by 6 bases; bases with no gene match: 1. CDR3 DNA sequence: TGTGCCAGCAGAGGACAGGGTGGCTACACCTTC. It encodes CASRGQGGYTF.

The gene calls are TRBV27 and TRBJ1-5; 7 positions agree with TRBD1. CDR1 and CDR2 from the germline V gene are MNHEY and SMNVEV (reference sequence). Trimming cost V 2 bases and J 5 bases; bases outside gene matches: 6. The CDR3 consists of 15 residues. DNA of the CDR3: TGTGCCAGCAGTTTACGATTAGGGGGCGATCAGCCCCAGCATTTT. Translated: CASSLRLGGDQPQHF.

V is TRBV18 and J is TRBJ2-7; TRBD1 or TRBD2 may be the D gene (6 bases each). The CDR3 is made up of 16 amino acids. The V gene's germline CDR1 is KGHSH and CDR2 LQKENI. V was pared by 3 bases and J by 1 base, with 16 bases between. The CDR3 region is CASSPGGPGLSYEQYF. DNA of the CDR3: TGTGCCAGCTCACCGGGGGGCCCCGGACTTTCCTACGAGCAGTACTTC. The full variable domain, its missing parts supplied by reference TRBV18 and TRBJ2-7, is NAGVMQNPRHLVRRRGQEARLRCSPMKGHSHVYWYRQLPEEGLKFMVYLQKENIIDESGMPKERFSAEFPKEGPSILRIQQVVRGDSAAYFCASSPGGPGLSYEQYFGPGTRLTVT.

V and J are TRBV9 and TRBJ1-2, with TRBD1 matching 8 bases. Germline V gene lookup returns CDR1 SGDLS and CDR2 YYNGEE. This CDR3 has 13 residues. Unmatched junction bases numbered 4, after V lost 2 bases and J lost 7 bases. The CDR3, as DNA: TGTGCCAGCAGCGTGGACAGGGACCGTGGCTACACCTTC. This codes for CASSVDRDRGYTF.

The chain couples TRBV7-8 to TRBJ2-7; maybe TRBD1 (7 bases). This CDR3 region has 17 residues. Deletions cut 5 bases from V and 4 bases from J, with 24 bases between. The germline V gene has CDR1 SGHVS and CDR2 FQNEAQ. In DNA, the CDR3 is TGTGCCAGCAGCACGGCCCGCGGGACAGACCTAGCATACGAGCAGTACTTC. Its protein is CASSTARGTDLAYEQYF.

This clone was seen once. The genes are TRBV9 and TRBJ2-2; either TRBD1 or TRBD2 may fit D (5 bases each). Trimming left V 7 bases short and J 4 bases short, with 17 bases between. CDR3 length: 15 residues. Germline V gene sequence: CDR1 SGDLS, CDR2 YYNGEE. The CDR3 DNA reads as TGTGCCAGCGGGCGTGGGGGTGTTTCCACCGGGGAGCTGTTTTTT. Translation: CASGRGGVSTGELFF.

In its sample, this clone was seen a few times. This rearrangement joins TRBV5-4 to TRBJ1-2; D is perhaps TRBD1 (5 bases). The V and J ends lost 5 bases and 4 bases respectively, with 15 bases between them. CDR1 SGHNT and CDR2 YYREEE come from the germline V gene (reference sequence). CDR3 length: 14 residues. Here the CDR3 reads CASRRERQSYGYTF. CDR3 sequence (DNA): TGTGCCAGCAGGCGGGAAAGACAGAGCTATGGCTACACCTTC.

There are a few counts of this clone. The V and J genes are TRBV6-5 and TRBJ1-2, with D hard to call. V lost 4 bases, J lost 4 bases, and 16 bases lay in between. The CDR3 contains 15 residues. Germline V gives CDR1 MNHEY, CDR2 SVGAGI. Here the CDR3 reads CASSLRGPSLYGYTF. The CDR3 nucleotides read TGTGCCAGCAGTTTGCGCGGGCCGTCCCTCTATGGCTACACCTTC.

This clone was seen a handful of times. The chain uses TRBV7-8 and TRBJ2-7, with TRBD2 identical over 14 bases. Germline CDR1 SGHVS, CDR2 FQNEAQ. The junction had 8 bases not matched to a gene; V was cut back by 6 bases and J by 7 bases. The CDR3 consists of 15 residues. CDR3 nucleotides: TGTGCCAGCAGGCATAGACTAGCGGGGGGGCTTGAGCAGTACTTC. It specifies CASRHRLAGGLEQYF.

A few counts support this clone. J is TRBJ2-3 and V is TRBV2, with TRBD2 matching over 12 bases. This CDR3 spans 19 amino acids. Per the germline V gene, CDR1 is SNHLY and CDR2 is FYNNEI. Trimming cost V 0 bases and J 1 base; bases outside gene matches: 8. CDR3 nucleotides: TGTGCCAGCAGTGAAGCGGTGTCTAGCGGGAGGGCCGGCACAGATACGCAGTATTTT. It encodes CASSEAVSSGRAGTDTQYF.

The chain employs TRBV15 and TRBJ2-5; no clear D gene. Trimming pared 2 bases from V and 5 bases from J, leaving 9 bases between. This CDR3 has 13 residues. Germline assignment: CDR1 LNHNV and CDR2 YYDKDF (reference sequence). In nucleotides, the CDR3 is TGTGCCACCAGCAGACAGGCGTGGGAGACCCAGTACTTC. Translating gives CATSRQAWETQYF.

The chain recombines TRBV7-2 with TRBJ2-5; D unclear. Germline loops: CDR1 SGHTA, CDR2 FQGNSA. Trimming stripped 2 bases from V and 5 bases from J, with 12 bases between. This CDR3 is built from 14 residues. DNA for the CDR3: TGTGCCAGCAGCTTACGGGCGGAAAGTGAGACCCAGTACTTC. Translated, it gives CASSLRAESETQYF. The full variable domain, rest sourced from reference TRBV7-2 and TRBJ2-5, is GAGVSQSPSNKVTEKGKDVELRCDPISGHTALYWYRQSLGQGLEFLIYFQGNSAPDKSGLPSDRFSAERTGGSVSTLTIQRTQQEDSAVYLCASSLRAESETQYFGPGTRLLVL.

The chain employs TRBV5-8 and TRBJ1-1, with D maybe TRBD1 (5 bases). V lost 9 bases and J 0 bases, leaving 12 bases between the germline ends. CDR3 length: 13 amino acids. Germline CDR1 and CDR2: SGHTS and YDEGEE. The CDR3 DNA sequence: TGTGCCACCAAGGACACCATGAACACTGAAGCTTTCTTT. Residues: CATKDTMNTEAFF.

This chain's CDR3 is CASSHPRLVLETQYF. CDR3 sequence (DNA): TGTGCCAGCAGTCACCCCCGACTAGTGTTGGAGACCCAGTACTTC. The chain links TRBV6-6 to TRBJ2-5; D possibly corresponds to TRBD2 (6 bases). Trimming took 5 bases from V and 5 from J, leaving 18 bases between them. CDR1 MNHNY and CDR2 SVGAGI come from the germline V gene (reference sequence). The length of the CDR3 is 15 residues.

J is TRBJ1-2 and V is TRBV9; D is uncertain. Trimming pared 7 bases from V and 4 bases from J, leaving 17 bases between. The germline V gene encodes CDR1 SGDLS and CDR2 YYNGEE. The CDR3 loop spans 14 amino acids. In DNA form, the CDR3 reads TGTGCCAGCCTTAAGGCCGGGAACTCCTATGGCTACACCTTC. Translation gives CASLKAGNSYGYTF.

DNA of the CDR3: TGTGCCAGCAGTTTCCCGGGGCACGAAATTAGCCCTAGCACAGATACGCAGTATTTT. This translates into CASSFPGHEISPSTDTQYF. The chain is built from TRBV11-2 and TRBJ2-3, with D perhaps TRBD1 or TRBD2 (5 bases each). This CDR3 is built from 19 residues. The germline V gene has CDR1 SGHAT and CDR2 FQNNGV. Between the trimmed V and J ends, which lost 6 bases and 0 bases, there was a span of 25 bases.